This record concerns one T cell receptor beta chain sequence. The antigen remains undetermined. The data derive from a study of regulatory T cells in long-lasting Graves disease. Study conclusions and caveats: Not thyroid tissue but only peripheral blood was studied. It is possible that accuracy was reduced by the small size of the sample.

This CDR3 has 15 residues. V dropped 2 bases and J dropped 8; count of bases not matched to a gene: 8. Germline CDR1 and CDR2: SNHLY and FYNNEI. Libraries of TCR beta came from iRepertoire HTBI primers plus Arm-PCR of CDR3 regions. TCRdb itself ran the multiplex PCR reads through MiXCR, one entry per CDR3 protein. The sample has some 500,000 distinct CDR3 sequences; approximately 16% are singletons. Time point in this sample: newly diagnosed GD, antithyroid drugs for less than 3 months. The TCR library was prepared using RNA isolated from PBMCs. Patient provenance is recorded as an endocrinology department in Xi'an, China. EDTA tubes held roughly 10 milliliters of peripheral blood from each patient. These sequences were also reported in another study, on T cells in Graves' hyperthyroidism and ophthalmopathy.

Sequencing used peripheral blood mononuclear cells (PBMCs), obtained at new diagnosis, from a patient treated with antithyroid drugs. The rearrangement uses TRBV2 and TRBJ1-4, with 7 bases that match TRBD1. The TCR was taken from a woman aged 40-60 years with Graves disease. The CDR3 bases are TGTGCCAGCAGTGAATTGGGGGGACAGACCGAAAAACTGTTTTTT. It yields the protein CASSELGGQTEKLFF.